Presented here are 11 T cell receptor beta chains from one specimen sequenced in a study of blood T cells in healthy people across ages. A J-beta primer mix and a sample-barcoded 5' primer were used in a second PCR of roughly 6 to 11 cycles. TCRdb processed the 5' RACE reads anew with MiXCR; each CDR3 protein has one entry. The sample consists of around 900,000 distinct CDR3 sequences, roughly 51% of them appearing once. The sequenced sample was blood. The origin of the receptors is a woman aged 55-69 years in good health.

The rearrangement joins TRBV19 to TRBJ1-1, with D uncertain. The ends were cut back, 5 bases at V and 0 bases at J, with 10 bases in the middle. Germline V gene lookup returns CDR1 LNHDA and CDR2 SQIVND (reference sequence). The CDR3 extends over 14 amino acids. The chain's CDR3 is CASSQQRMNTEAFF. DNA of the CDR3: TGTGCCAGTAGTCAACAGAGAATGAACACTGAAGCTTTCTTT.

The chain carries TRBV2 and TRBJ2-5; a possible D gene is TRBD2 (6 bases). The J call is in doubt because the DNA end fits TRBJ2-7 better. CDR3 size: 13 residues. The germline CDR1 and CDR2 sequences are SNHLY and FYNNEI. CDR3 sequence (DNA): TGTGCCAGCACCAAGACTAGTAAGGACGAGCAGTACTTC. Translated, it gives CASTKTSKDEQYF.

CDR3 nucleotides: TGTGCCAGCAGCATCACCGGGAGGAGTGAGACCCAGTACTTC. Translation gives CASSITGRSETQYF. This rearrangement joins TRBV7-9 to TRBJ2-5, with TRBD2 identical over 7 bases. Germline trimming cut 5 bases from V and 5 bases from J; bases unmatched to any gene: 8. The CDR3 sequence is 14 residues long. Germline V gene data show CDR1 as SEHNR and CDR2 as FQNEAQ (reference sequence).

This chain uses TRBV5-1 with TRBJ2-7, with D perhaps matching TRBD2 (6 bases). V lost 3 bases and J 2 bases, leaving 15 bases between the germline ends. The CDR3 loop spans 15 amino acids. Germline V gene data show CDR1 as SGHRS and CDR2 as YFSETQ. The CDR3: CASSSGTATTYEQYF. The CDR3, as DNA: TGCGCCAGCAGCTCGGGGACTGCCACAACCTACGAGCAGTACTTC. The whole variable domain, remainder taken from reference TRBV5-1 and TRBJ2-7, is KAGVTQTPRYLIKTRGQQVTLSCSPISGHRSVSWYQQTPGQGLQFLFEYFSETQRNKGNFPGRFSGRQFSNSRSEMNVSTLELGDSALYLCASSSGTATTYEQYFGPGTRLTVT.

Only a few counts were recorded for this clonotype. The chain is built from TRBV28 and TRBJ2-7, with 7 bases lining up with TRBD1. Germline V lookup: CDR1 MDHEN, CDR2 SYDVKM. This CDR3 region has 15 residues. V gave up 3 bases and J gave up 2 bases; unmatched junction bases: 7. The CDR3 coding sequence is TGTGCCAGCAGTTTTTATGCAGGGGGTCCCTACGAGCAGTACTTC. This codes for CASSFYAGGPYEQYF.

The V call is TRBV7-7, the J call TRBJ2-3; TRBD2 matches 10 bases. V lost 1 base to trimming and J lost 3 bases; unmatched junction nucleotides: 7. The CDR3 runs to 17 residues. Germline-derived CDR1 and CDR2 are SSHAT and FNYEAQ (reference sequence). The CDR3 protein is CASSLGPSGSKTDTQYF. As DNA, the CDR3 is TGTGCCAGCAGCTTAGGGCCTAGCGGGAGTAAGACAGATACGCAGTATTTT.

This clonotype was observed a few times. The CDR3 sequence: CASSPRQANYGYTF. CDR3 DNA: TGTGCCAGCAGCCCTCGGCAGGCCAACTATGGCTACACCTTC. This chain joins TRBV7-2 and TRBJ1-2, with D unclear. This CDR3 has 14 residues. V lost 5 bases to trimming and J lost 2 bases, with 12 bases between them. Germline V lookup: CDR1 SGHTA, CDR2 FQGNSA.

In this sample, this clonotype turned up many times. J is TRBJ2-7 and V is TRBV20-1; possibly TRBD1 for D (5 bases). V shed 5 bases and J shed 3 bases, with 17 bases lying between them. This CDR3 has 14 amino acids. Germline V gene data show CDR1 as DFQATT and CDR2 as SNEGSKA (reference sequence). CDR3 nucleotide sequence: TGCAGTGCTTTACACAGGACGGCCTACTACGAGCAGTACTTC. This translates into CSALHRTAYYEQYF.

The chain links TRBV4-2 to TRBJ2-7; weak D call: TRBD2 (5 bases). Per germline, CDR1 LGHNA and CDR2 YNFKEQ. Trimming cost V 8 bases and J 3 bases, with 20 bases left between them. The CDR3 runs 15 residues. The CDR3 sequence is CASQEGQRPSYEQYF. In nucleotides, the CDR3 is TGTGCCAGCCAAGAAGGGCAGCGGCCGAGCTACGAGCAGTACTTC.

This clonotype was picked up a small number of times. V and J are TRBV12-3 or TRBV12-4 and TRBJ2-5; tentatively, D is TRBD1 (6 bases). V was trimmed by 7 bases and J by 11 bases, leaving 23 bases between them. This CDR3 is 14 amino acids long. CDR3 bases: TGTGCCAGCAACAAACAGGGCCCGTGGTGGGCTCAGTACTTC. It translates to CASNKQGPWWAQYF.

This clonotype showed up just once. This chain uses TRBV10-1 with TRBJ2-3; 12 bases line up with TRBD2. Germline V gene data show CDR1 as WNHNN and CDR2 as SYGVQD (reference sequence). This CDR3 has 15 amino acids. The J segment lost 7 bases and the V segment lost 4 bases, leaving 6 bases of the junction unmatched. The CDR3 bases are TGCGCCAGCAGTGTTTCTAGCGGGAGGGTCCATACGCAGTATTTT. Protein product: CASSVSSGRVHTQYF.